The source of this TCR beta chain is a study of CD8+ T cells in alopecia areata. Study observations and caveats: Affected scalp, especially in alopecia totalis/universalis, had a higher clonality than normal scalp did.

A word on this clone: Antigen: not known.

RNA extraction was followed by reverse transcription into cDNA, which acted as the sequencing template. Clones were read by immunoSEQ multiplex PCR, and TCRdb kept only the in-frame ones, dropping some. The sample has about 180,000 clones, roughly 53% seen once; the top ten hold approximately 10%. Treatment here: oral pan-JAK inhibitor, 5-10 mg twice daily. The clonotype was recovered from a human donor with alopecia areata. Sequenced here: CD8+ T cells sorted from blood, sampled at week 24, from a patient treated with tofacitinib.

This CDR3 is CASSLIRGVNTEAFF. DNA for the CDR3: TGTGCCAGCAGCTTAATCCGGGGGGTGAACACTGAAGCTTTCTTT. The chain joins TRBV7-3 to TRBJ1-1; TRBD1 is a possible D gene (5 bases). V was clipped by 1 base and J by 0 bases, with 9 bases between them. Germline CDR1 reads SGHTA; CDR2 reads FQGTGA. The CDR3 consists of 15 residues. The variable domain in full, with the rest retrieved from reference TRBV7-3 and TRBJ1-1, is GAGVSQTPSNKVTEKGKYVELRCDPISGHTALYWYRQSLGQGPEFLIYFQGTGAADDSGLPNDRFFAVRPEGSVSTLKIQRTERGDSAVYLCASSLIRGVNTEAFFGQGTRLTVV.